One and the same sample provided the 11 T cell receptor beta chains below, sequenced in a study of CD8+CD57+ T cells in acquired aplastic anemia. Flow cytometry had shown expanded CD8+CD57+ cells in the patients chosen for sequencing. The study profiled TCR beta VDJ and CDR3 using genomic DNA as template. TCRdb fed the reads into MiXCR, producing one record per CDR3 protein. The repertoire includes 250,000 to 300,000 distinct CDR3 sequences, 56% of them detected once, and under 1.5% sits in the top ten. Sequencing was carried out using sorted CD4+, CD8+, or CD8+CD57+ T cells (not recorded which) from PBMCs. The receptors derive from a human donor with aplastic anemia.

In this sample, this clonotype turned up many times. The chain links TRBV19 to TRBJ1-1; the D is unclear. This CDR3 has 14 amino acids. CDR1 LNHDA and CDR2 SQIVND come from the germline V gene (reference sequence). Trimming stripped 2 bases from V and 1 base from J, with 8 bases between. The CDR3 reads CASSIRAANTEAFF. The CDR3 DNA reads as TGTGCCAGTAGTATACGGGCGGCGAACACTGAAGCTTTCTTT.

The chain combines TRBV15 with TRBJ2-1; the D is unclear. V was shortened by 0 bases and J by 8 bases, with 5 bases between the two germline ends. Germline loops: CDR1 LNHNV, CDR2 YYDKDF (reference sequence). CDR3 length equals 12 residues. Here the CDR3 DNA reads TGTGCCACCAGCAGAGATGGGGATGAGCAGTTCTTC. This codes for CATSRDGDEQFF.

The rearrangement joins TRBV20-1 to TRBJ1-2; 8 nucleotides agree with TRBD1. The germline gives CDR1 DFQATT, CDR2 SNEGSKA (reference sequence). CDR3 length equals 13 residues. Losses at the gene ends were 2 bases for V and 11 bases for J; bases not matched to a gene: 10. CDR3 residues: CSARTTGVGWYTF. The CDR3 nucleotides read TGCAGTGCTAGAACGACAGGGGTAGGGTGGTACACCTTC.

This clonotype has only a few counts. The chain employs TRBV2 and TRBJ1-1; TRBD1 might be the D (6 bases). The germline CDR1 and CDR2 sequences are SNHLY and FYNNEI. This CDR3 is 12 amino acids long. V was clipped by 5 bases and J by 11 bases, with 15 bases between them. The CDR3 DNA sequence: TGTGCCAGCAGTCCCAATACAGGGATGGCTTTCTTT. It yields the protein CASSPNTGMAFF. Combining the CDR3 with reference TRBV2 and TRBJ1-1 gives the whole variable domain EPEVTQTPSHQVTQMGQEVILRCVPISNHLYFYWYRQILGQKVEFLVSFYNNEISEKSEIFDDQFSVERPDGSNFTLKIRSTKLEDSAMYFCASSPNTGMAFFGQGTRLTVV.

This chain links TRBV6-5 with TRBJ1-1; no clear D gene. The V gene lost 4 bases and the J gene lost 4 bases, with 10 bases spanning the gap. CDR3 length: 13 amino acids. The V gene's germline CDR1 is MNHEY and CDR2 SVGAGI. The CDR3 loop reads CASSSPLSTEAFF. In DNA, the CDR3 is TGTGCCAGCAGTTCCCCGTTGAGCACTGAAGCTTTCTTT.

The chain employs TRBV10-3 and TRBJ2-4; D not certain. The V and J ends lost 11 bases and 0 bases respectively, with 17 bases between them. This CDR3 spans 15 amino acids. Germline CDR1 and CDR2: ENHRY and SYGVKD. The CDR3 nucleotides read TGTGCCTCATCGGGTGATCTAGAAGCCAAAAACATTCAGTACTTC. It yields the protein CASSGDLEAKNIQYF.

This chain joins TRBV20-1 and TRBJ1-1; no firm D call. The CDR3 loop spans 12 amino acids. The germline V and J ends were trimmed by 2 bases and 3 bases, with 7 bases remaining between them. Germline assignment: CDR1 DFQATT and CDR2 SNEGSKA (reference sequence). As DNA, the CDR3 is TGCAGTGCTAGACTCACGTACACTGAAGCTTTCTTT. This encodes CSARLTYTEAFF.

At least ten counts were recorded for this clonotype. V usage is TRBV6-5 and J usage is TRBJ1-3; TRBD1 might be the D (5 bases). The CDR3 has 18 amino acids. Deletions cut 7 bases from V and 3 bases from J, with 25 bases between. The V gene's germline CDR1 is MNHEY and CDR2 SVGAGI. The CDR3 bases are TGTGCCAGCACCCCGTTCGCCATAGGGGCCAGGCGTGGAAACACCATATATTTT. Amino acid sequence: CASTPFAIGARRGNTIYF.

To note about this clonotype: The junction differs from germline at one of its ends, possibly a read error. CDR3 DNA: TGTGCCAGCAGCTCCGGACAACGAATTAACTATGGCTACGCCTTC. It is translated as CASSSGQRINYGYAF. The V gene is TRBV7-8, the J gene TRBJ1-2; a weak D match, TRBD1 (5 bases). Germline V gene lookup returns CDR1 SGHVS and CDR2 FQNEAQ. This CDR3 is built from 15 residues. Full variable domain (missing parts from reference TRBV7-8 and TRBJ1-2): GAGVSQSPRYKVAKRGQDVALRCDPISGHVSLFWYQQALGQGPEFLTYFQNEAQLDKSGLPSDRFFAERPEGSVSTLKIQRTQQEDSAVYLCASSSGQRINYGYAFGSGTRLTVV.

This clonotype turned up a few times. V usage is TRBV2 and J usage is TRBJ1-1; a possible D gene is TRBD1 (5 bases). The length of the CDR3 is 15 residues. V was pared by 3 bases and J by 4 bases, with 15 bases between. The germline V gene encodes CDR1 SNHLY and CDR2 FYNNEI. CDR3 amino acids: CASSERGGFGTEAFF. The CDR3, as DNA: TGTGCCAGCAGTGAGAGGGGTGGTTTTGGCACTGAAGCTTTCTTT.

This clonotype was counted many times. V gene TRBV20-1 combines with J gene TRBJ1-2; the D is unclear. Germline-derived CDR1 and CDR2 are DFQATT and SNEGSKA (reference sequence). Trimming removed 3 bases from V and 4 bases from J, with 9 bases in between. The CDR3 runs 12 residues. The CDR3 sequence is CSASDTSYGYTF. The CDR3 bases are TGCAGTGCTAGTGACACCTCCTATGGCTACACCTTC.